This TCR beta chain was identified in a study of T cells in Graves' hyperthyroidism and ophthalmopathy. Overall study context: Peripheral blood samples were taken at initial diagnosis, prior to any treatment.

With a duration under 2 months, the hyperthyroidism was newly diagnosed in patients aged 18 to 65. Blood from later-ophthalmopathy patients was taken at first hyperthyroidism diagnosis. The V end lost 4 bases, the J end lost 7 bases, and 23 bases lay between the germline ends. Germline values: CDR1 SGHRS, CDR2 YFSETQ. There are 16 residues in the CDR3. This clonotype came up a few times. The source material, RNA transcripts, was used to amplify TCR beta CDR3 regions. During a first-round RT-PCR of the TCR CDR3, the HTBI primer set was used. TCRdb processed the multiplex PCR reads anew with MiXCR; each CDR3 protein has one entry. The top ten clones hold around 15% of a sample with hundreds of thousands of distinct CDR3 sequences, about 19% of them seen once.

This chain links TRBV5-1 with TRBJ1-1; D possibly corresponds to TRBD1 (6 bases). The sample taken for sequencing was blood. This TCR came from a woman between 50 and 59 years old with Graves' hyperthyroidism that later progressed to Graves' ophthalmopathy. CDR3 nucleotides: TGCGCCAGCAGCCCACTATTAGGAGGGGAACAGGGTGAAGCTTTCTTT. Translating it yields CASSPLLGGEQGEAFF. The whole variable domain, filled in from reference TRBV5-1 and TRBJ1-1, reads KAGVTQTPRYLIKTRGQQVTLSCSPISGHRSVSWYQQTPGQGLQFLFEYFSETQRNKGNFPGRFSGRQFSNSRSEMNVSTLELGDSALYLCASSPLLGGEQGEAFFGQGTRLTVV.